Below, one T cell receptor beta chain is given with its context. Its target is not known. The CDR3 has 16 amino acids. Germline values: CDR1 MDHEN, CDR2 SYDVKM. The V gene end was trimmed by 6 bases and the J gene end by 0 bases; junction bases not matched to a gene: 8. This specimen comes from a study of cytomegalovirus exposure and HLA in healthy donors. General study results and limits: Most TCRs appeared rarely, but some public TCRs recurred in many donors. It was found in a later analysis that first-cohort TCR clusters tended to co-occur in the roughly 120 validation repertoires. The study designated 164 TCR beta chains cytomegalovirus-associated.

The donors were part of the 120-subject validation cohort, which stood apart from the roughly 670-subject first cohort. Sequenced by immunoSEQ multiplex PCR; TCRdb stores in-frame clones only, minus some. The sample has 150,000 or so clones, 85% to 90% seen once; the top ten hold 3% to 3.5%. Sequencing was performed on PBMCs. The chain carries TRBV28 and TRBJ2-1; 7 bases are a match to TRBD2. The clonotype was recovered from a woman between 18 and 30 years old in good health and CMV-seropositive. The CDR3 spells CASRHLAADSYNEQFF. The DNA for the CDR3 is TGTGCCAGCAGACACCTAGCGGCAGACTCCTACAATGAGCAGTTCTTC.